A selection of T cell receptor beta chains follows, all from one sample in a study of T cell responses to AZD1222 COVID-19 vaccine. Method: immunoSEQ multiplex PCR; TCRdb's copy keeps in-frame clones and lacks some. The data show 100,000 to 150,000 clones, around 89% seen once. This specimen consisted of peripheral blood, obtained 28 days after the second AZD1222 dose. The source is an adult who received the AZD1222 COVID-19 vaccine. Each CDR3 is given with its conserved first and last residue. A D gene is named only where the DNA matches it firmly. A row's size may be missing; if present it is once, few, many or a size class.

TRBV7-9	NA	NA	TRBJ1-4	TGTGCCAGCAGTTTTGTTAATGAAAAACTGTTTTTT	CASSFVNEKLFF
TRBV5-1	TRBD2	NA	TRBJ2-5	TGCGCCAGCAGCTTAGGACTAGCGGGGACGGTGGAGACCCAGTACTTC	CASSLGLAGTVETQYF
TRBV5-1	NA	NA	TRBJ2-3	TGCGCCAGCAGCTCGGGCCCAGATACGCAGTATTTT	CASSSGPDTQYF
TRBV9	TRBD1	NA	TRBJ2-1	TGTGCCAGCAGCGCAGGGGGTCGGATGGTCAATGAGCAGTTCTTC	CASSAGGRMVNEQFF
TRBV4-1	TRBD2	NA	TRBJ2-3	TGCGCCAGCAGCCAGGGACTAGCGGGAAAGAGCACAGATACGCAGTATTTT	CASSQGLAGKSTDTQYF
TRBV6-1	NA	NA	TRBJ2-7	TGTGCCAGCAGTGAATTGGGGACCTCCTACGAGCAGTACTTC	CASSELGTSYEQYF
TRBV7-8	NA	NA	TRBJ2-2	TGTGCCAGCAGCCACAAACTTAGCTACACCGGGGAGCTGTTTTTT	CASSHKLSYTGELFF
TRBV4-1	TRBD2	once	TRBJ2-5	TGCGCCAGCAGCGGTTCTAGCGGGGGCCGAGGGGAGACCCAGTACTTC	CASSGSSGGRGETQYF
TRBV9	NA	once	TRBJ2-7	TGTGCCAGCAGCGTAGGTATCGCTTACGAGCAGTACTTC	CASSVGIAYEQYF
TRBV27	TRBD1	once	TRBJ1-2	TGTGCCAGCAGATCGACAGGGGTACATGGCTACACCTTC	CASRSTGVHGYTF
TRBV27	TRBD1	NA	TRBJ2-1	TGTGCCAGCAGTCCACCGACAGGGGGTGGATGGAATGAGCAGTTCTTC	CASSPPTGGGWNEQFF
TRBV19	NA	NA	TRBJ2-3	TGTGCCAGTAGTCCGAGACTAGTCGCCTCAGATACGCAGTATTTT	CASSPRLVASDTQYF
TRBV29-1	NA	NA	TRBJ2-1	TGCAGCGCGTCCAGCTCCTACAATGAGCAGTTCTTC	CSASSSYNEQFF
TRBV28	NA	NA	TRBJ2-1	TGTGCCAGCAGTTCCCACTGGAGGGGAAGGGATGAGCAGTTCTTC	CASSSHWRGRDEQFF
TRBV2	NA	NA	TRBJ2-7	TGTGCCAGCAGTGCCCGGCTCTACGAGCAGTACTTC	CASSARLYEQYF
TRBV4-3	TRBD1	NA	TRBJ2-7	TGCGCCAGCAGCCAAGTTCTAACTGGGACAGCAGACTACGAGCAGTACTTC	CASSQVLTGTADYEQYF
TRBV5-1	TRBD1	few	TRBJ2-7	TGCGCCAGCAGCCCGGTTCAGACAGGGCTTACCTCCTACGAGCAGTACTTC	CASSPVQTGLTSYEQYF
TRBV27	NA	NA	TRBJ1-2	TGTGCCAGCGGGACGGGCCATGGCTACACCTTC	CASGTGHGYTF
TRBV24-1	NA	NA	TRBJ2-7	TGTGCCACCAGCCCCGGGACCAATAAACCCTACGAGCAGTACTTC	CATSPGTNKPYEQYF
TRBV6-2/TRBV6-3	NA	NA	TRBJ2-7	TGTGCCAGCCGCCAAAGGGCAGGGACGGTGTTCTACGAGCAGTACTTC	CASRQRAGTVFYEQYF
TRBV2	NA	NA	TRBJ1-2	TGTGCCAGCAATAAGACACCTTTGGAGAGTGGCTACACCTTC	CASNKTPLESGYTF
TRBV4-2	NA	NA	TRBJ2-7	TGTGCCAGCAGCCACGGGGGTGAATACGAGCAGTACTTC	CASSHGGEYEQYF
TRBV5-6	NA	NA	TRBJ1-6	TGTGCCAGCAGCTTGGGCCAGTATAATTCACCCCTCCACTTT	CASSLGQYNSPLHF
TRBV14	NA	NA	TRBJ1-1	TGTGCCAGCAGCCAAGTGGGTGCATTCGAAGCTTTCTTT	CASSQVGAFEAFF
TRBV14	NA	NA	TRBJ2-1	TGTGCCAGCAGCCCCCGGGACAATGAGCAGTTCTTC	CASSPRDNEQFF
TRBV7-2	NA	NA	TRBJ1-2	TGTGCCAGCAGCTTCCTGCCAGGCTTACGCATCAACTATGGCTACACCTTC	CASSFLPGLRINYGYTF